This T cell receptor (beta chain) was sequenced in a study of control samples from healthy donors and cancer patients. Repertoires were generated with immunoSEQ multiplex PCR, while TCRdb's copy carries only in-frame clones and drops some. Here the sample spans about 12,000 clones, 85% to 95% being singletons. Germline V gene lookup returns CDR1 MNHEY and CDR2 SMNVEV (reference sequence). The V end lost 1 base, the J end lost 7 bases, and 14 bases lay between the germline ends. The CDR3 contains 16 residues. This sequence joins TRBV27 and TRBJ1-6; possibly TRBD1 for D (5 bases). The sequenced material came from PBMCs. The origin of this receptor is a man aged 80 or over with lung cancer. The CDR3 reads CASSLFTGSPNSPLHF. The CDR3 DNA is TGTGCCAGCAGTTTATTTACAGGCTCCCCGAATTCACCCCTCCACTTT.